This passage covers 5 T cell receptor beta chains from one sample sequenced in a study of T-cell reconstitution after alpha-beta-depleted transplantation in children. Library preparation (for TCRbeta) was performed with unique molecular identifiers. TCRdb itself ran the PCR reads through MiXCR, one entry per CDR3 protein. The repertoire includes around 370,000 distinct CDR3 sequences, 10% of them detected once, and around 2.5% sits in the top ten. Sequenced material: PBMCs from the stem cell graft donor, taken from the stem cell graft. Source of these receptors: a human donor who donated a stem cell graft to a child with acute lymphoblastic leukemia.

This clonotype was recorded at least ten times. The chain is built from TRBV27 and TRBJ1-5; D is unresolved. V dropped 5 bases and J dropped 7 bases, with 12 bases sitting between them. This CDR3 has 13 amino acids. Germline V gives CDR1 MNHEY, CDR2 SMNVEV (reference sequence). The CDR3 is CASSAEGMQPQHF. The CDR3 coding sequence is TGTGCCAGCAGTGCCGAAGGTATGCAGCCCCAGCATTTT.

This clonotype was counted between two and nine times. The gene calls are TRBV15 and TRBJ1-2; no clear D. The CDR3 sequence is 15 residues long. Germline CDR1 and CDR2: LNHNV and YYDKDF (reference sequence). Deletions cut 0 bases from V and 7 bases from J, with 15 bases between. The CDR3 sequence is CATSRERGDFPGYTF. CDR3 nucleotide sequence: TGTGCCACCAGCAGAGAGAGAGGTGACTTCCCTGGCTACACCTTC.

The V gene is TRBV6-1, the J gene TRBJ1-2; 8 bases align to TRBD1. Per the germline V gene, CDR1 is MNHNS and CDR2 is SASEGT. The length of the CDR3 is 15 residues. The J segment lost 2 bases and the V segment lost 5 bases, leaving 7 bases of the junction unmatched. The CDR3 coding sequence is TGTGCCAGCAGTCGGACAGGGTTGACAAACTATGGCTACACCTTC. Its protein is CASSRTGLTNYGYTF.

This clonotype was counted a few times. This chain joins TRBV5-1 and TRBJ2-3; 9 bases line up with TRBD2. Germline V gene sequence: CDR1 SGHRS, CDR2 YFSETQ. V gave up 0 bases and J gave up 4 bases; unmatched junction bases: 6. CDR3 size: 16 residues. CDR3 in amino acids: CASSLGREGPPDTQYF. As DNA, the CDR3 is TGCGCCAGCAGCTTGGGGCGGGAGGGCCCCCCAGATACGCAGTATTTT.

V and J are TRBV15 and TRBJ1-2; D possibly corresponds to TRBD1 (6 bases). The CDR3 totals 15 residues. The V end lost 1 base, the J end lost 3 bases, and 12 bases lay between the germline ends. Germline assignment: CDR1 LNHNV and CDR2 YYDKDF (reference sequence). This CDR3 reads CATSRGRGYDYGYTF. CDR3 nucleotides: TGTGCCACCAGCAGAGGGAGGGGGTACGACTATGGCTACACCTTC.